This T cell receptor beta chain was sequenced in a study of CD8 T cells in ankylosing spondylitis. Findings and limits, study-wide: Matched ankylosing spondylitis synovial fluid reportedly showed significant enrichment of disease-linked clones. Earlier work had already found some motif variants in reactive arthritis synovial fluid and blood. What appeared characteristic of ankylosing spondylitis blood was a TCR beta motif of fewer than ten highly homologous variants.

About this clonotype: Antigen specificity is unknown.

The CDR3 has 15 residues. V was trimmed by 4 bases and J by 6 bases, leaving 13 bases between them. CDR1 is MGHRA and CDR2 is YSYEKL in the germline V gene. With molecular barcodes, quantitative 5'-RACE was used to make the TCR beta libraries. One entry per CDR3 protein results from TCRdb running MiXCR on the 5' RACE reads. In the table there are over 400,000 distinct CDR3 sequences, approximately 26% of which are singletons. V usage is TRBV4-1 and J usage is TRBJ1-6; TRBD1 might be the D (6 bases). The receptor was isolated from a male donor with ankylosing spondylitis. The sequenced sample consisted of blood, either unsorted or a sorted T cell fraction (not recorded which). The CDR3 is CASSRVRGSNSPLHF. CDR3 DNA sequence: TGCGCCAGCAGCCGTGTCAGGGGAAGTAATTCACCCCTCCACTTT.